There are a few counts of the clone carrying this T cell receptor (beta chain). The data derive from a study of patients and donors after allogeneic stem cell transplantation. TCRdb independently ran MiXCR on the RT-PCR reads; one entry per CDR3 protein. This table has a few hundred thousand distinct CDR3 sequences, around 41% appearing once. Germline CDR1 and CDR2: MNHEY and SMNVEV (reference sequence). Trimming left V 5 bases short and J 5 bases short, with 12 bases between. This CDR3 is built from 13 residues. Sequencing was performed on blood, either unsorted or a sorted T cell fraction (not recorded which). The receptor was isolated from a human donor who was either an allogeneic HSCT recipient or a stem cell or donor lymphocyte infusion donor (not recorded which). It is not recorded whose cells these are; they may come from a transplant donor. The V call is TRBV27, the J call TRBJ1-2; D uncertain. The CDR3 sequence is CASSTEAAYGYTF. The CDR3 DNA is TGTGCCAGCAGTACCGAGGCAGCTTATGGCTACACCTTC.